Following are 21 T cell receptor beta chains from one sample sequenced in a study of cytomegalovirus exposure and HLA in healthy donors. PCR involved 60 Vbeta and 13 Jbeta primers. Profiled with immunoSEQ multiplex PCR; TCRdb holds only in-frame clones, not every one. Seen here are around 150,000 clones, approximately 85% observed once, and the top ten hold approximately 9.4%. The sequenced sample consisted of PBMCs. Every receptor here comes from a man aged 18-30 years in good health and CMV-seropositive.

In this sample, this clone turned up a few times. The chain links TRBV14 to TRBJ1-1; 7 nucleotides line up with TRBD1. The trim removed 1 base at V and 11 bases at J, leaving 7 bases unmatched. The length of the CDR3 is 13 residues. Germline lookup yields CDR1 SGHDN and CDR2 FVKESK. The DNA for the CDR3 is TGTGCCAGCAGCCAAGTTCGAGGGGGCGACGCTTTCTTT. Protein: CASSQVRGGDAFF.

The chain employs TRBV11-2 and TRBJ1-6; TRBD1 is a possible D gene (6 bases). This CDR3 spans 16 amino acids. Trimming stripped 5 bases from V and 7 bases from J, with 18 bases between. Germline values: CDR1 SGHAT, CDR2 FQNNGV. CDR3 sequence (DNA): TGTGCCAGCAGCCGCGCCCGGGGAACAGGGAATTCACCCCTCCACTTT. It specifies CASSRARGTGNSPLHF.

In this sample, this clone turned up once. The gene calls are TRBV7-2 and TRBJ2-2, with TRBD1 matching over 9 bases. The V gene end was trimmed by 6 bases and the J gene end by 5 bases; junction bases not matched to a gene: 4. Germline lookup yields CDR1 SGHTA and CDR2 FQGNSA. The CDR3 extends over 14 amino acids. The DNA for the CDR3 is TGTGCCAGCAGGGGACAGGGAGGGACCGGGGAGCTGTTTTTT. Its protein product is CASRGQGGTGELFF.

The CDR3 bases are TGTGCCAGCAGCGCCGGGACAGAAGCCCAAGAGACCCAGTACTTC. It yields the protein CASSAGTEAQETQYF. The chain joins TRBV9 to TRBJ2-5; 7 positions match TRBD1. Per the germline V gene, CDR1 is SGDLS and CDR2 is YYNGEE. V gave up 3 bases and J gave up 1 base; unmatched junction bases: 6. CDR3 size: 15 residues.

The chain recombines TRBV10-2 with TRBJ2-5; D not resolved. With the DNA end fitting TRBJ2-7 better, the J assignment may be wrong. Germline V CDR1 and CDR2: WSHSY, SAAADI. The CDR3 totals 11 residues. The CDR3 nucleotides are TGCGCCAGCAGTTACTCCTACGAGCAGTACTTC. This codes for CASSYSYEQYF.

This clone turned up a few times. The genes are TRBV2 and TRBJ1-4, with 10 bases identical to TRBD1. The CDR3 is made up of 14 amino acids. V lost 5 bases and J lost 8; bases outside the gene matches: 5. In germline, CDR1 is SNHLY, CDR2 FYNNEI. The CDR3 coding sequence is TGTGCCAGCAGTTCCGGGACAGGGGACGAAAAACTGTTTTTT. Translating gives CASSSGTGDEKLFF.

The sample holds one count of this clone. The genes are TRBV10-3 and TRBJ1-3, with 8 positions matching TRBD1. The V and J ends lost 3 bases and 1 base, in that order; junction bases with no gene match: 11. CDR3 length: 18 residues. Germline V gives CDR1 ENHRY, CDR2 SYGVKD. The CDR3 sequence is CAISDKGQGRKSGNTIYF. The CDR3 nucleotides are TGTGCCATCAGTGATAAAGGACAGGGAAGGAAGTCTGGAAACACCATATATTTT.

The rearrangement uses TRBV7-2 and TRBJ2-5; tentative D call: TRBD1 (6 bases). Deletions cut 5 bases from V and 1 base from J, with 11 bases between. CDR1 is SGHTA, CDR2 FQGNSA, per germline. The CDR3 length is 14 residues. CDR3: CASSQDSFQETQYF. CDR3 nucleotides: TGTGCCAGCAGCCAGGACAGTTTCCAAGAGACCCAGTACTTC.

This chain connects TRBV4-1 to TRBJ1-4; 7 bases match TRBD1. V trimming: 3 bases; J trimming: 3 bases; junction bases outside the gene matches: 4. CDR1 is MGHRA and CDR2 is YSYEKL in the germline V gene. The CDR3 is 15 residues long. The CDR3: CASSQEGASNEKLFF. The CDR3 bases are TGCGCCAGCAGCCAGGAGGGGGCATCTAATGAAAAACTGTTTTTT.

The chain recombines TRBV21-1 with TRBJ2-2; the table's D call TRBD1 went unverified against the DNA. TRBV21-1 is described as a pseudogene. This CDR3 region has 16 residues. The CDR3 sequence: CANPKEAGANTGELFF. The CDR3 region has the DNA TGTGCCAACCCGAAAGAAGCAGGGGCGAACACCGGGGAGCTGTTTTTT.

The rearrangement uses TRBV7-8 and TRBJ1-2, with unresolved D. The CDR3 runs 12 residues. Trimming removed 5 bases at V and 4 bases at J, with 8 bases between. The germline V gene has CDR1 SGHVS and CDR2 FQNEAQ. CDR3 residues: CASSRVLYGYTF. The CDR3 DNA sequence: TGTGCCAGCAGCCGAGTCCTCTATGGCTACACCTTC.

V gene TRBV7-2 combines with J gene TRBJ1-3; D uncertain. Looked up from germline, CDR1 is SGHTA and CDR2 is FQGNSA. The CDR3 sequence is 13 residues long. Trimming pared 8 bases from V and 2 bases from J, leaving 10 bases between. CDR3 residues: CASGPGTGNTIYF. The CDR3 DNA reads TGTGCCAGCGGACCGGGGACTGGAAACACCATATATTTT.

The chain recombines TRBV2 with TRBJ2-5; no clear D gene. The CDR3 is made up of 13 amino acids. Trimming removed 7 bases at V and 5 bases at J, with 14 bases between. The germline V gene encodes CDR1 SNHLY and CDR2 FYNNEI. CDR3 residues: CASIYAVGETQYF. The CDR3, as DNA: TGTGCCAGCATTTACGCGGTTGGGGAGACCCAGTACTTC.

The gene calls are TRBV9 and TRBJ2-2; 7 bases align to TRBD2. This CDR3 comprises 16 residues. Trimming took 0 bases from V and 3 from J; bases not matched to a gene: 5. Germline V gene sequence: CDR1 SGDLS, CDR2 YYNGEE. The CDR3 coding sequence is TGTGCCAGCAGCGTAGGACTAGCTGGGGACACCGGGGAGCTGTTTTTT. Translating it yields CASSVGLAGDTGELFF.

The table lists this clone with a few counts. The J gene is TRBJ1-2, the V gene TRBV7-8, with D possibly being TRBD1 (5 bases). CDR1 is SGHVS, CDR2 FQNEAQ, per germline. Deletions cut 5 bases from V and 10 bases from J, with 17 bases between. The CDR3 is 13 amino acids. In nucleotides, the CDR3 is TGTGCCAGCAGCCCCATACGGCAGGGTCACTACACCTTC. Amino acid sequence: CASSPIRQGHYTF.

The chain has TRBV19 and TRBJ1-1; tentatively, D is TRBD1 (5 bases). V lost 7 bases, J lost 3 bases, and 15 bases lay in between. The CDR3 consists of 14 residues. Looked up from germline, CDR1 is LNHDA and CDR2 is SQIVND (reference sequence). In DNA form, the CDR3 reads TGTGCCAGTACCCACCTGGGGGGGGACACTGAAGCTTTCTTT. Translated, it gives CASTHLGGDTEAFF.

This chain uses TRBV19 with TRBJ1-5; TRBD1 matches at 9 bases. CDR3 length: 13 amino acids. With 9 bases clipped from V and 11 bases from J, the junction kept 11 bases outside the gene matches. Germline CDR1 is LNHDA and CDR2 is SQIVND (reference sequence). CDR3 sequence (DNA): TGTGCCAGCGGGGACAGGGAAGGGTTAGCCCAGCATTTT. It yields the protein CASGDREGLAQHF.

This chain connects TRBV30 to TRBJ1-5; 10 nucleotides agree with TRBD1. The CDR3 consists of 19 residues. The germline V gene has CDR1 GTSNPN and CDR2 SVGIG (reference sequence). With 2 bases clipped from V and 3 bases from J, the junction kept 16 bases outside the gene matches. Here the CDR3 reads CAWSRSMTGTGEPNQPQHF. DNA of the CDR3: TGTGCCTGGAGTCGATCGATGACCGGGACAGGGGAACCCAATCAGCCCCAGCATTTT.

The V call is TRBV27, the J call TRBJ1-5; D unclear. Trimming cost V 0 bases and J 0 bases, with 18 bases left between them. The length of the CDR3 is 19 residues. The germline V gene has CDR1 MNHEY and CDR2 SMNVEV (reference sequence). The DNA of the CDR3 is TGTGCCAGCAGTTTATCTTATCCGCGGGCTCGGGGTAGCAATCAGCCCCAGCATTTT. As protein: CASSLSYPRARGSNQPQHF.

The chain combines TRBV10-3 with TRBJ1-5; TRBD1 is a possible D gene (5 bases). Germline V gene sequence: CDR1 ENHRY, CDR2 SYGVKD. V was shortened by 11 bases and J by 1 base, with 9 bases between the two germline ends. The CDR3 sequence is 12 residues long. The CDR3 region has the DNA TGTGCCGTGCGGGACAGCAATCAGCCCCAGCATTTT. Protein: CAVRDSNQPQHF.

The CDR3 here is CASSQDYRGGSGNTIYF. The CDR3 region has the DNA TGCGCCAGCAGCCAAGATTATAGGGGTGGCTCTGGAAACACCATATATTTT. The J gene is TRBJ1-3, the V gene TRBV4-3; a possible D gene is TRBD1 (5 bases). Germline CDR1 reads LGHNA; CDR2 reads YSLEER. V was clipped by 0 bases and J by 0 bases, with 12 bases between them. The CDR3 covers 17 residues.